This passage covers 19 T cell receptor beta chains from one sample sequenced in a study. From the RT-PCR reads, TCRdb called clonotypes with MiXCR, one entry per CDR3 protein. The profile covers more than 550,000 distinct CDR3 sequences, with approximately 15% appearing a single time and 3% to 4.5% taken by the ten largest. Sequenced: memory CD4+ T cells from blood. Every receptor here comes from a female donor in good health, serving as a healthy control.

This clonotype came up many times. This sequence joins TRBV20-1 and TRBJ2-5, with a weak D call TRBD1 (7 bases). V was shortened by 1 base and J by 5 bases, with 17 bases between the two germline ends. Germline V gene sequence: CDR1 DFQATT, CDR2 SNEGSKA (reference sequence). The CDR3 loop spans 15 amino acids. The CDR3 sequence is CSARVGGGTGETQYF. The CDR3 nucleotides are TGCAGTGCTAGAGTTGGAGGGGGCACCGGGGAGACCCAGTACTTC.

This clonotype turned up a few times. The chain combines TRBV4-2 with TRBJ1-1, with D possibly matching TRBD1 (5 bases). From germline, CDR1 is LGHNA and CDR2 YNFKEQ. Trimming shortened V by 4 bases and J by 8 bases, and 8 bases separated the two germline ends. CDR3 length: 11 residues. The CDR3 reads CASSLNREAFF. CDR3 sequence (DNA): TGTGCCAGCAGCCTTAACAGGGAAGCTTTCTTT.

This clonotype was seen repeatedly, ten times or more. V is TRBV18 and J is TRBJ2-5, with 7 bases aligning to TRBD1. The ends lost 6 bases at V and 3 bases at J; junction bases unmatched: 7. This CDR3 has 14 amino acids. Germline assignment: CDR1 KGHSH and CDR2 LQKENI. In DNA form, the CDR3 reads TGTGCCAGCTCCGGCAACAGGGGCAAAGAGACCCAGTACTTC. Its protein product is CASSGNRGKETQYF.

The rearrangement links TRBV3-1 to TRBJ2-1; perhaps TRBD1 as D (7 bases). V gave up 4 bases and J gave up 0 bases, with 22 bases separating them. Per the germline V gene, CDR1 is LGHDT and CDR2 is YNNKEL (reference sequence). The CDR3 is made up of 19 amino acids. The CDR3 loop reads CASSPGGTFFMGSYNEQFF. Written as DNA, the CDR3 is TGTGCCAGCAGCCCAGGGGGGACGTTTTTTATGGGCTCCTACAATGAGCAGTTCTTC.

The V call is TRBV27, the J call TRBJ1-2, with 9 bases matching TRBD1. V lost 4 bases, J lost 3 bases, and 6 bases stayed unmatched. This CDR3 has 15 amino acids. CDR1 MNHEY and CDR2 SMNVEV come from the germline V gene (reference sequence). CDR3 in amino acids: CASSSWTGVDYGYTF. CDR3 nucleotide sequence: TGTGCCAGCAGTTCATGGACAGGGGTAGACTATGGCTACACCTTC.

In this sample, this clonotype turned up many times. The chain is built from TRBV7-2 and TRBJ2-3, with a weak D call TRBD2 (5 bases). From germline, CDR1 is SGHTA and CDR2 FQGNSA. This CDR3 region has 16 residues. Trimming took 3 bases from V and 0 from J, leaving 13 bases between them. The CDR3 DNA sequence: TGTGCCAGCAGCTTTCAAGCGGCCCTTAGCACAGATACGCAGTATTTT. Its protein is CASSFQAALSTDTQYF.

About this clonotype itself: Just one base apart from a much larger clone, this may be a read error. The chain joins TRBV11-2 to TRBJ2-7; unclear D gene. This CDR3 is built from 14 residues. Trimming left V 4 bases short and J 3 bases short, with 13 bases between. Germline CDR1 and CDR2: SGHAT and FQNNGV. DNA of the CDR3: TGTGCCAGCAGCTCTCAGTTCCATAACTACGAGCAGTACTTC. Its protein product is CASSSQFHNYEQYF.

V gene TRBV4-3 combines with J gene TRBJ2-3, with no clear D. Deletions cut 0 bases from V and 7 bases from J, with 11 bases between. In germline, CDR1 is LGHNA, CDR2 YSLEER. CDR3 length equals 14 residues. CDR3 amino acids: CASSQDPVPNTQYF. CDR3 bases: TGCGCCAGCAGCCAAGACCCAGTTCCAAATACGCAGTATTTT.

The genes are TRBV6-6 and TRBJ1-3; no clear D. The CDR3 loop spans 17 amino acids. Germline-derived CDR1 and CDR2 are MNHNY and SVGAGI (reference sequence). Trimming shortened V by 2 bases and J by 0 bases, and 14 bases separated the two germline ends. The CDR3 region has the DNA TGTGCCAGCAGTTACGAATCCCCGGGCCGCTCTGGAAACACCATATATTTT. Amino acids: CASSYESPGRSGNTIYF.

DNA of the CDR3: TGTGCCACCAGAGACTCTTTGCGGGACCTCCCCTACGAGCAGTACTTC. Residues: CATRDSLRDLPYEQYF. The chain links TRBV15 to TRBJ2-7, with D perhaps matching TRBD2 (6 bases). V lost 6 bases, J lost 2 bases, and 20 bases lay in between. Germline loops: CDR1 LNHNV, CDR2 YYDKDF (reference sequence). The CDR3 is 16 amino acids.

This clonotype appeared many times. V and J are TRBV12-3 or TRBV12-4 and TRBJ1-2, with a tentative D call TRBD1 (5 bases). V lost 8 bases, J lost 3 bases, and 10 bases lay in between. This CDR3 is 12 amino acids long. CDR3 nucleotides: TGTGCCAGCCGCCGGGGGGACTATGGCTACACCTTC. This codes for CASRRGDYGYTF.

This clonotype came up many times. The chain has TRBV29-1 and TRBJ2-5, with D perhaps TRBD1 (5 bases). Germline loops: CDR1 SQVTM, CDR2 ANQGSEA. This CDR3 has 10 residues. With 7 bases removed from V and 5 bases from J, the gap between germline ends came to 8 bases. The DNA of the CDR3 is TGCAGCGGGGGCGCGGAGACCCAGTACTTC. Translating it yields CSGGAETQYF.

The CDR3: CASSEGEPGELFF. In DNA form, the CDR3 reads TGTGCCAGCAGTGAAGGGGAGCCCGGGGAGCTGTTTTTT. The chain is built from TRBV2 and TRBJ2-2, with D possibly matching TRBD2 (5 bases). Trimming took 1 base from V and 6 from J, leaving 6 bases between them. This CDR3 is built from 13 residues. The V gene's germline CDR1 is SNHLY and CDR2 FYNNEI.

The table lists this clonotype with many counts. The chain combines TRBV7-2 with TRBJ2-7, with D possibly matching TRBD2 (6 bases). The V gene's germline CDR1 is SGHTA and CDR2 FQGNSA. The CDR3 is made up of 12 amino acids. Trimming removed 4 bases from V and 6 bases from J, with 10 bases in between. DNA of the CDR3: TGTGCCAGCAGCTACTACGGGAGCGAGCAGTACTTC. It translates to CASSYYGSEQYF.

This clonotype was observed many times. The rearrangement uses TRBV7-2 and TRBJ2-1; D not certain. Trimming pared 2 bases from V and 8 bases from J, leaving 4 bases between. This CDR3 spans 11 amino acids. Germline V gives CDR1 SGHTA, CDR2 FQGNSA. As DNA, the CDR3 is TGTGCCAGCAGCTTAAATGATGAGCAGTTCTTC. Amino acids: CASSLNDEQFF.

The genes are TRBV4-3 and TRBJ2-7, with 8 bases that match TRBD1. Losses at the gene ends were 4 bases for V and 2 bases for J; bases not matched to a gene: 7. The CDR3 loop spans 15 amino acids. Germline V CDR1 and CDR2: LGHNA, YSLEER. The chain's CDR3 is CASSLRTGTAYEQYF. CDR3 DNA sequence: TGCGCCAGCAGCCTTAGGACAGGGACCGCCTACGAGCAGTACTTC.

This clonotype was seen more than once but under ten times. The chain employs TRBV4-3 and TRBJ2-3, with D perhaps assigned TRBD1 or TRBD2 (6 bases each). Per the germline V gene, CDR1 is LGHNA and CDR2 is YSLEER. The CDR3 has 14 residues. With 6 bases removed from V and 2 bases from J, the gap between germline ends came to 12 bases. CDR3 DNA: TGCGCCAGCAGAGGGGGGATCAACACAGATACGCAGTATTTT. It codes for CASRGGINTDTQYF.

This clonotype appeared a few times. The chain is built from TRBV6-5 and TRBJ2-1; the match to TRBD2 covers 10 bases. The CDR3 consists of 15 residues. V shed 7 bases, J shed 8 bases, and the junction held 11 bases outside the gene matches. Germline V gives CDR1 MNHEY, CDR2 SVGAGI. The CDR3 sequence: CASTHIAGGRDEQFF. DNA for the CDR3: TGTGCCAGCACCCATATAGCGGGAGGCCGGGATGAGCAGTTCTTC.

This clonotype has a handful of counts. The rearrangement uses TRBV24-1 and TRBJ2-3, with TRBD1 as a possible D gene (5 bases). Germline-derived CDR1 and CDR2 are KGHDR and SFDVKD. CDR3 length: 13 amino acids. V was clipped by 6 bases and J by 0 bases, with 6 bases between them. Here the CDR3 DNA reads TGTGCCACCAGTTCAGGGAGCACAGATACGCAGTATTTT. Its protein product is CATSSGSTDTQYF.